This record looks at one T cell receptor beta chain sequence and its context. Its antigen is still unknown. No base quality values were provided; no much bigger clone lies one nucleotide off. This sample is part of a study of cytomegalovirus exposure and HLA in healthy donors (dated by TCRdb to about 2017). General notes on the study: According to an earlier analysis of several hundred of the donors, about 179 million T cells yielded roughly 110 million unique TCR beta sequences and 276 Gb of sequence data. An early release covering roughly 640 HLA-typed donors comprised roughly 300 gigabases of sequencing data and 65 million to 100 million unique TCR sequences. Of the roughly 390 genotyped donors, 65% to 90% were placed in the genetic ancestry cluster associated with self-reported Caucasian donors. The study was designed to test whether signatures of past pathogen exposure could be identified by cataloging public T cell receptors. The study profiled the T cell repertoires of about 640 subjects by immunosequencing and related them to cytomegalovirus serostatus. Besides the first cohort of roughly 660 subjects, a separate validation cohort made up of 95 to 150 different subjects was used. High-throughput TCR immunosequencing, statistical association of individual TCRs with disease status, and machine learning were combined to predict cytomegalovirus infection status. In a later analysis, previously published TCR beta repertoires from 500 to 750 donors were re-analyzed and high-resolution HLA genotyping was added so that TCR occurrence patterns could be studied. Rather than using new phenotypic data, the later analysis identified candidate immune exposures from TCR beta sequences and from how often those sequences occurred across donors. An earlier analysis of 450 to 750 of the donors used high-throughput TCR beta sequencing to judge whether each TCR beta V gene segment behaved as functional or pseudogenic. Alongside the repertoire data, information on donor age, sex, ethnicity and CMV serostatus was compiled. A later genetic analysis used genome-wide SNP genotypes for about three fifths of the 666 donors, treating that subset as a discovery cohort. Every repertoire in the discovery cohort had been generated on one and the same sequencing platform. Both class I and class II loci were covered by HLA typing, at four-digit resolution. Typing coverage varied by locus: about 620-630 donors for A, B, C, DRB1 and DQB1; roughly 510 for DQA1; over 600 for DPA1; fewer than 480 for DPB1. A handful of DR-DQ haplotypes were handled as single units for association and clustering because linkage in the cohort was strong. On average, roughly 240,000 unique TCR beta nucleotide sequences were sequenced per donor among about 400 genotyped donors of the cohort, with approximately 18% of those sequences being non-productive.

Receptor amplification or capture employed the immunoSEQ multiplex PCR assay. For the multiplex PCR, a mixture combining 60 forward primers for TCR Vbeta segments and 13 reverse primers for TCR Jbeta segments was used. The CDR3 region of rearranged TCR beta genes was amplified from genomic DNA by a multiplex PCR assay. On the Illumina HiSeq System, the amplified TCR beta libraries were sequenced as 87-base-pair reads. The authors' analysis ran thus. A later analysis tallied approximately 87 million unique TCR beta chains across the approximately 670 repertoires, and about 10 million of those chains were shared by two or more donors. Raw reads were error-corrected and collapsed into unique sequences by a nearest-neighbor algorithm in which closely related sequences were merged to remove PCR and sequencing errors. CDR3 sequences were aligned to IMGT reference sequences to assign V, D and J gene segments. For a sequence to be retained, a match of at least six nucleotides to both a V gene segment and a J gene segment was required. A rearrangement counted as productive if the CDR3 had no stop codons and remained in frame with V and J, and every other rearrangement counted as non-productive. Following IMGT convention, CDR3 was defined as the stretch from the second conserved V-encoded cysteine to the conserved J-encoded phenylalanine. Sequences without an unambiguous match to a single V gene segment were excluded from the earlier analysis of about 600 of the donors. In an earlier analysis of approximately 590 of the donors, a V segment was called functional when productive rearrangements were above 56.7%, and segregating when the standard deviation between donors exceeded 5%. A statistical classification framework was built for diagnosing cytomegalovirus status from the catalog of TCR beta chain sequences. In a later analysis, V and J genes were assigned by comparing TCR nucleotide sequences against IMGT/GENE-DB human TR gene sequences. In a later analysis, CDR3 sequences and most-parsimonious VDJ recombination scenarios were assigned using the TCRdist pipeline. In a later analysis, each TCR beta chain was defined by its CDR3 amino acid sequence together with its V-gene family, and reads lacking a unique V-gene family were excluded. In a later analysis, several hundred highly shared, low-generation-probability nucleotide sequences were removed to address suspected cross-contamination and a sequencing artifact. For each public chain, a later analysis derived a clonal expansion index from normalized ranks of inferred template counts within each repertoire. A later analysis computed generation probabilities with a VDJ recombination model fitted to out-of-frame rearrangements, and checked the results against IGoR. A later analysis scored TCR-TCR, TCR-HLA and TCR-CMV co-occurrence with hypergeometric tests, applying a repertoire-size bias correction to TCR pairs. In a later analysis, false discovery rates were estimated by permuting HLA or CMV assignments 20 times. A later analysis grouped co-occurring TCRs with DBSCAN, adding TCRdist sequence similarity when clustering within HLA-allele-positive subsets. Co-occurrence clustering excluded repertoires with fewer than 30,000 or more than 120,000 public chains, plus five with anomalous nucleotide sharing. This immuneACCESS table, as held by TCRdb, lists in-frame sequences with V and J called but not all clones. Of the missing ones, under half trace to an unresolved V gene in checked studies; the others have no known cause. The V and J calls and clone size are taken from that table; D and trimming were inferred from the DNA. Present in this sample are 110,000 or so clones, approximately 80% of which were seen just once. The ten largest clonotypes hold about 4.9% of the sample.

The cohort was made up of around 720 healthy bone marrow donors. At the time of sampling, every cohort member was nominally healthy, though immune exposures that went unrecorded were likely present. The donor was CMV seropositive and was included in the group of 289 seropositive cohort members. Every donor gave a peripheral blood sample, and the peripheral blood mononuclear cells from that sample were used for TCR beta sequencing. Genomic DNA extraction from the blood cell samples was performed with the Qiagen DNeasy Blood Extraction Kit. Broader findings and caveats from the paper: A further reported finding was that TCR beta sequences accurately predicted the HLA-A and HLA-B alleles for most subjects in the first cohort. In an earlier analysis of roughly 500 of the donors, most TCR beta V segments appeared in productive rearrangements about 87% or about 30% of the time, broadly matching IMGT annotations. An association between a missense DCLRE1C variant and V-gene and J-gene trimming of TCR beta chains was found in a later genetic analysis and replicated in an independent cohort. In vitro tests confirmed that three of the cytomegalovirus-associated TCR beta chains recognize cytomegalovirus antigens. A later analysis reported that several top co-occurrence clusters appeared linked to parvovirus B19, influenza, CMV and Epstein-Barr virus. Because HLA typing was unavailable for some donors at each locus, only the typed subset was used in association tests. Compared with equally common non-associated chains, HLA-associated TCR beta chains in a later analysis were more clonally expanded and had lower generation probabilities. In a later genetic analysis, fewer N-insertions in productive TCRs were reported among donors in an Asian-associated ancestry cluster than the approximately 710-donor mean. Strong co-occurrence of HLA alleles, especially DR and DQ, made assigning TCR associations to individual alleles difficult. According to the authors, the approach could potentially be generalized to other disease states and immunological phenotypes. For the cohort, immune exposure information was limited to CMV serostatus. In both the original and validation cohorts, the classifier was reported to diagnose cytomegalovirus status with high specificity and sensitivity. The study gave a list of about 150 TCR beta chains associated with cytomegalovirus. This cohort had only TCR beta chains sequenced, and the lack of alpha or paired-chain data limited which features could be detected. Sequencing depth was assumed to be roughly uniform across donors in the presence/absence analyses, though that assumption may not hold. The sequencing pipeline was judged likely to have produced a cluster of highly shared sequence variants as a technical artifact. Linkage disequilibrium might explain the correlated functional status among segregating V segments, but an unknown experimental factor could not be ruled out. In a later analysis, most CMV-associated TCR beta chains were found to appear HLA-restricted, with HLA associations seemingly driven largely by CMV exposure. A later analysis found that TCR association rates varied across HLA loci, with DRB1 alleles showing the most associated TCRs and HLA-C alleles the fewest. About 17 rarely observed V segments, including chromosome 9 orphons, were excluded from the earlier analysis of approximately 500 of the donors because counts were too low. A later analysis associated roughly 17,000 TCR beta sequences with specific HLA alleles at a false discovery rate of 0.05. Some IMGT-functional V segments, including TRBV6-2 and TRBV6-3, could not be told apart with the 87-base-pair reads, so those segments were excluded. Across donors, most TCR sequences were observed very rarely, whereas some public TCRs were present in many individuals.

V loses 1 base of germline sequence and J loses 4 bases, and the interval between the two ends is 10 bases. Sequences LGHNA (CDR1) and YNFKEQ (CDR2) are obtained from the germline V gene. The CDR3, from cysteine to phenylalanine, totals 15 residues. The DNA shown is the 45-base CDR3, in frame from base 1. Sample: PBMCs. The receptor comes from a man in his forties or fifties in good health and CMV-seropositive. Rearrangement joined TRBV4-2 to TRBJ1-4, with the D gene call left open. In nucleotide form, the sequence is TGTGCCAGCAGCCAAGTTGGAGAGTTTAATGAAAAACTGTTTTTT. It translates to CASSQVGEFNEKLFF.